Here is one T cell receptor beta chain with its context. This clonotype was seen repeatedly, ten times or more. What this receptor recognizes is not known. No base qualities exist here, and no much larger clone lies one base off it. Hyperthyroidism patients were newly diagnosed, with disease duration under 2 months, and aged 18 to 65 years. Patients with uncontrolled infections, other autoimmune diseases, pregnancy or lactation were excluded. Diagnoses relied on clinical symptoms, serum thyroxine and TRAb, thyroid ultrasound and orbital computed tomography. For progressor patients, blood was drawn at the first diagnosis of hyperthyroidism, before any ophthalmopathy symptoms had appeared. PBMCs were isolated from about 9.1 ml of fresh peripheral blood by Ficoll-Paque density gradient centrifugation. Progressor patients were first diagnosed with Graves' hyperthyroidism and then developed ophthalmopathy during follow-up. Trizol reagent was used to extract total RNA, and RNA quality was then checked on an Agilent 2100 Bioanalyzer.

The TCR beta CDR3 regions were amplified from RNA transcripts. For the first round of RT-PCR on the TCR CDR3, the HTBI primer set was used together with the Qiagen OneStep RT-PCR kit. Libraries were constructed in a second round of multiplex PCR, after which size selection and purification were carried out. The libraries were sequenced on an Illumina HiSeq2000 using paired-end 100 bp reads. As for how the authors treated the data: SOAPnuke was used to process the raw data, with reads discarded if the reads contained adapters or uncalled bases, had a mean Phred below 15, or lacked an exact constant-primer or identifier match. High-quality paired reads were merged with COPE v1.2.5, and unique nucleotide sequences were defined as clonotypes. MiTCR v1.1 was used to align the clonotypes against IMGT TRBV, TRBD and TRBJ reference segments. Only V-J combinations with frequency above 0.0001, covering 99% to 99.2% of repertoires, were analysed. A TCS score was defined as the ratio between F50 (clonal expansion) and ExV (chaos), using BLOSUM62-based TCRdist between CDR3 peptides within each V-J. Welch's t-statistics and random forest reduced around 520 V-J features to around 14, which were used in a naive Bayes classifier (R e1071). In-frame beta chains were kept once TCRdb had trimmed the public reads at Q25 with fastp and called clones with MiXCR. Here each entry gathers all rows of one CDR3 protein and keeps the most common genes and DNA. The V and J calls and clone size are TCRdb's, not the authors'. The sample table lists roughly 380,000 distinct CDR3 sequences, roughly 14% of them with a count of one. Roughly 20% of the sample goes to the ten largest clones.

The data belong to a study of T cells in Graves' hyperthyroidism and ophthalmopathy (dated by TCRdb to about 2019). In the study overall: Peripheral blood samples were taken at the time of initial diagnosis, prior to any treatment. To identify distinguishing TCR V-J signatures, a discovery cohort of about a hundred patients was used, comprising some 43 with Graves' ophthalmopathy and 57 with stable Graves' hyperthyroidism. Prospective prediction of ophthalmopathy was tested in an independent validation cohort consisting of 18 hyperthyroidism patients and 15 or so patients who later progressed to ophthalmopathy. TCR Vbeta CDR3 sequencing of 130 to 150 peripheral blood samples (more than 40 ophthalmopathy, 75 or so hyperthyroidism and some 17 progressor patients) is reported in the paper. The 90 to 100 discovery patients were randomly split 7:3 into training and test sets. Thyroid tissue and blood T-cell repertoires from about six Graves' hyperthyroidism patients were also compared in the study. Once sampling was done, hyperthyroidism patients were given methimazole at a starting dose of 30 mg daily, whereas ophthalmopathy patients were given high-dose intravenous methylprednisolone. Points the paper makes about the study in general: A model built on a 13 V-J signature distinguished ophthalmopathy from stable hyperthyroidism, reaching 87.88% sensitivity and 81.08% specificity in cross-validation and 80%/75% in testing. Sample size was not statistically predetermined, and blinding of investigators to group allocation was not performed. In validation, the model predicted progression to ophthalmopathy a median of roughly six months before onset, with approximately 68% sensitivity and roughly 72% specificity. Most expanded thyroid clonotypes (frequency above 0.001) were also found in blood, which suggests that blood repertoires may mirror thyroid immune responses.

The junction carries 9 bases between V and J, which are trimmed by 3 bases and 3 bases respectively. The cysteine opens and the phenylalanine closes a CDR3 of 15 amino acids. The CDR3 DNA has 45 bases and is translated from base 1. CDR1 and CDR2 are drawn from the germline V gene: SNHLY, FYNNEI. The receptor was derived from a man aged 30 to 45 with Graves' hyperthyroidism that later progressed to Graves' ophthalmopathy. Sequencing was performed on blood. The receptor chain draws on TRBV2 and TRBJ1-6, with no D gene named confidently. The CDR3 region reads CASSDSGHYNSPLHF. The nucleotide sequence is TGTGCCAGCAGTGATTCAGGCCACTATAATTCACCCCTCCACTTT. With the portions outside the CDR3 filled from the reference TRBV2 and TRBJ1-6 genes, the complete variable region becomes EPEVTQTPSHQVTQMGQEVILRCVPISNHLYFYWYRQILGQKVEFLVSFYNNEISEKSEIFDDQFSVERPDGSNFTLKIRSTKLEDSAMYFCASSDSGHYNSPLHFGNGTRLTVT.